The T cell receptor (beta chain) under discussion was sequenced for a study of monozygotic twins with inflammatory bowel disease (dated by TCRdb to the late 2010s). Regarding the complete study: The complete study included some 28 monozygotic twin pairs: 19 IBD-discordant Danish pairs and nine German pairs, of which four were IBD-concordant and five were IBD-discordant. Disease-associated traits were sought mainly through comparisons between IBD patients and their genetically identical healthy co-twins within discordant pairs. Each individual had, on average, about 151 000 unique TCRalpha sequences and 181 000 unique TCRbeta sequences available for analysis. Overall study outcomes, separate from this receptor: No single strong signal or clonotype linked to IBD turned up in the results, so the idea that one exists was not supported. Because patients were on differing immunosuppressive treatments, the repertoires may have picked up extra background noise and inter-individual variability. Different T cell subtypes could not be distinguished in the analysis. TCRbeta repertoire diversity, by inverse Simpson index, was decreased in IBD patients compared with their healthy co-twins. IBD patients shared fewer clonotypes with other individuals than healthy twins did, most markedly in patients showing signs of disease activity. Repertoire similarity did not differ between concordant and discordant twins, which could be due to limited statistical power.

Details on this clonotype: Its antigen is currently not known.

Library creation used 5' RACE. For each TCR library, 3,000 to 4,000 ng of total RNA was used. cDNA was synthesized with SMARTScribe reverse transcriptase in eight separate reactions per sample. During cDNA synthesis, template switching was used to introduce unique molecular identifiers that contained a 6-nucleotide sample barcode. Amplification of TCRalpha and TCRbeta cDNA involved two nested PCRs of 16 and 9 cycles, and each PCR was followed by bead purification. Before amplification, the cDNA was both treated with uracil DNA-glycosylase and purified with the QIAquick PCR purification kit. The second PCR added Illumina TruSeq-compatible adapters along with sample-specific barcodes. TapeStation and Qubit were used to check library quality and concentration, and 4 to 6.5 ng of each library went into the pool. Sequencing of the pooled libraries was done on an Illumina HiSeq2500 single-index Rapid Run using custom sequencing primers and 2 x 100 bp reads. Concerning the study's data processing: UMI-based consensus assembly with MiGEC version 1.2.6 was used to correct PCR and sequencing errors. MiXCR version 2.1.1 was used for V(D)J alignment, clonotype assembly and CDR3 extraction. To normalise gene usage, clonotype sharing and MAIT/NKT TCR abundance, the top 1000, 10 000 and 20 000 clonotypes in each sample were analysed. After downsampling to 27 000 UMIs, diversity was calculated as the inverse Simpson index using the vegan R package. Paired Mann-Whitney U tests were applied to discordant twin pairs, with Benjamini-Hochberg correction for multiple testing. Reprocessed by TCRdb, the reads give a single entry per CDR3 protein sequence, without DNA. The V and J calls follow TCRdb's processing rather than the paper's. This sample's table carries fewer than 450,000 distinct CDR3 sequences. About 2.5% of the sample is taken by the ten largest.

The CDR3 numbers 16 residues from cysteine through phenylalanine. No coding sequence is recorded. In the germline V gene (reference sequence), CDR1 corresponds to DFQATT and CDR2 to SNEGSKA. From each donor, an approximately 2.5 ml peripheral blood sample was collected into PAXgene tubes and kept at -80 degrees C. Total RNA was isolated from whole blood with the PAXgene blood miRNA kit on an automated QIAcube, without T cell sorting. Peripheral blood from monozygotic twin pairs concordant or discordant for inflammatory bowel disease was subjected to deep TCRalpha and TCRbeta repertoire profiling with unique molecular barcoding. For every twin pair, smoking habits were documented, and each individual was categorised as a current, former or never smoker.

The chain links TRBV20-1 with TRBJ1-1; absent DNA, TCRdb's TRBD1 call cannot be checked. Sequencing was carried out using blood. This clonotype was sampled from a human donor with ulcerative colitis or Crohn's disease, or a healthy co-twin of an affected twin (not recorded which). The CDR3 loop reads CSAGRTGAKGYTEAFF.